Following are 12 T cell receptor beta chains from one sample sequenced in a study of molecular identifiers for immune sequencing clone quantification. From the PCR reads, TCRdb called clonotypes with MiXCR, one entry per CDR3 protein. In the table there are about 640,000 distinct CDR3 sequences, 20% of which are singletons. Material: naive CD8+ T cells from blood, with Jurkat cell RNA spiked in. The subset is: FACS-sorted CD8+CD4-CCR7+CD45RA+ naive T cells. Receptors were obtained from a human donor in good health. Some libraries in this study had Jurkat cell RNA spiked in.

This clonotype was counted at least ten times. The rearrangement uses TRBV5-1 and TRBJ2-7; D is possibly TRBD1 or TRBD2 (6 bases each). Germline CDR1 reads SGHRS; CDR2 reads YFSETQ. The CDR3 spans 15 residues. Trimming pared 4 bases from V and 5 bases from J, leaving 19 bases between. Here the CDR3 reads CASSRGTSNWDEQYF. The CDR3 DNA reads TGCGCCAGCAGCCGGGGGACATCCAATTGGGACGAGCAGTACTTC.

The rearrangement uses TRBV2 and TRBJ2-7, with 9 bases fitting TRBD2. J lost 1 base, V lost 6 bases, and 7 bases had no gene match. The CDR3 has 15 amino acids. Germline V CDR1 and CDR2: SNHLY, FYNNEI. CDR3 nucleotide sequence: TGTGCCAGCAGGATGGGGCGGGAGGGGTCCTACGAGCAGTACTTC. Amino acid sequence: CASRMGREGSYEQYF.

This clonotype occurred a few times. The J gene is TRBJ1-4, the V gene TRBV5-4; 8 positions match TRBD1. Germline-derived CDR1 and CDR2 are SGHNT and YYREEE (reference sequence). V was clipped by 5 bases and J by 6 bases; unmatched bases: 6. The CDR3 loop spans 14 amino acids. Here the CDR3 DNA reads TGTGCCAGCAGTCTTGACAGGGGCGATGAAAAACTGTTTTTT. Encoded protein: CASSLDRGDEKLFF. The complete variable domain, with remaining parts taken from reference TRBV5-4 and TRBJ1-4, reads ETGVTQSPTHLIKTRGQQVTLRCSSQSGHNTVSWYQQALGQGPQFIFQYYREEENGRGNFPPRFSGLQFPNYSSELNVNALELDDSALYLCASSLDRGDEKLFFGSGTQLSVL.

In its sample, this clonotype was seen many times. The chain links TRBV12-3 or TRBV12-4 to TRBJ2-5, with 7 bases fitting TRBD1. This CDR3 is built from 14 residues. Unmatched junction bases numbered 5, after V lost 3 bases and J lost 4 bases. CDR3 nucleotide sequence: TGTGCCAGCAGTTTCCCGGGACAGACAGAGACCCAGTACTTC. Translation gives CASSFPGQTETQYF.

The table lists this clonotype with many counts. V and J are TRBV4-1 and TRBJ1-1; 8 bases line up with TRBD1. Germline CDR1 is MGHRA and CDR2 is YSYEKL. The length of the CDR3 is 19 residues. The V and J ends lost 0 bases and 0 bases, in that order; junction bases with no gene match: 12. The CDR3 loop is CASSQDKAGGGSLNTEAFF. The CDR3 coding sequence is TGCGCCAGCAGCCAAGATAAGGCAGGGGGCGGAAGTTTGAACACTGAAGCTTTCTTT.

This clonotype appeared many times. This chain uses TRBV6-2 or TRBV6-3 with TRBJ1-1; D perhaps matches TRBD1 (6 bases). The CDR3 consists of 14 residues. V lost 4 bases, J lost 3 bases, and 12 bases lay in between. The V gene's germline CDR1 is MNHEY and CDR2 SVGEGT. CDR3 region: CASSSGAMDTEAFF. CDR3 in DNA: TGTGCCAGCAGTTCAGGGGCCATGGACACTGAAGCTTTCTTT.

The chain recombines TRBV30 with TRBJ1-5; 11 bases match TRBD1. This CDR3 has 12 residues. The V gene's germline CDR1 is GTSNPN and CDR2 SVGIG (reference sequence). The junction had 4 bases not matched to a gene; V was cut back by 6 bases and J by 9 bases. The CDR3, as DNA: TGTGCCTGTGGACAGGGGGCATTGCCCCAGCATTTT. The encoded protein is CACGQGALPQHF.

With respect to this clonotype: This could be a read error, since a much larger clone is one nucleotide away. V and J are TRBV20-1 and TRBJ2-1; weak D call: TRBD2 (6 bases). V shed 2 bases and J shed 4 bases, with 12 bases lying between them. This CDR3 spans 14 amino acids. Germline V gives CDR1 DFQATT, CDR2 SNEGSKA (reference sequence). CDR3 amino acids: CSARQEGPYNEQFF. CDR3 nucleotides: TGCAGTGCTAGACAGGAGGGCCCTTACAATGAGCAGTTCTTC.

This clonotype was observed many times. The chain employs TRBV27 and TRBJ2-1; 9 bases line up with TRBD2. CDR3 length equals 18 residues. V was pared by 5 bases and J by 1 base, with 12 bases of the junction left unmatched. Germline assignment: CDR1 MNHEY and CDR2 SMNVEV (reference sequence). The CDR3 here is CASSPLTSGGRSYNEQFF. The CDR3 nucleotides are TGTGCCAGCAGTCCTCTAACAAGCGGGGGGCGGTCCTACAATGAGCAGTTCTTC.

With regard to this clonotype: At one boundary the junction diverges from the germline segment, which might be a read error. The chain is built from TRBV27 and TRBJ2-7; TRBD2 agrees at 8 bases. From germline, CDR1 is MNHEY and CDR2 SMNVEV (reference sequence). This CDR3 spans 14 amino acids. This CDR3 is CASSSRGGSYKQYF. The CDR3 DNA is TGTGCCAGCAGTTCCCGGGGGGGCTCCTACAAGCAGTACTTC.

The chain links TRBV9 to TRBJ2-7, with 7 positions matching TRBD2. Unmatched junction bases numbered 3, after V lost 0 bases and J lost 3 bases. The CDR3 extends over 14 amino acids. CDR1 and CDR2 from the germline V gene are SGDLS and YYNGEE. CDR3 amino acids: CASSVASGDYEQYF. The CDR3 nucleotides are TGTGCCAGCAGCGTAGCAAGCGGGGACTACGAGCAGTACTTC.

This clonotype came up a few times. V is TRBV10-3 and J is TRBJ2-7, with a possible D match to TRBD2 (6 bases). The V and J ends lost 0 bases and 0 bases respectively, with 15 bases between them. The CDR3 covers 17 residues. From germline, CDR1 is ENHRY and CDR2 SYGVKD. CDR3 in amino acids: CAISESMRAGSSYEQYF. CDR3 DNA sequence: TGTGCCATCAGTGAGTCGATGAGGGCGGGAAGCTCCTACGAGCAGTACTTC.